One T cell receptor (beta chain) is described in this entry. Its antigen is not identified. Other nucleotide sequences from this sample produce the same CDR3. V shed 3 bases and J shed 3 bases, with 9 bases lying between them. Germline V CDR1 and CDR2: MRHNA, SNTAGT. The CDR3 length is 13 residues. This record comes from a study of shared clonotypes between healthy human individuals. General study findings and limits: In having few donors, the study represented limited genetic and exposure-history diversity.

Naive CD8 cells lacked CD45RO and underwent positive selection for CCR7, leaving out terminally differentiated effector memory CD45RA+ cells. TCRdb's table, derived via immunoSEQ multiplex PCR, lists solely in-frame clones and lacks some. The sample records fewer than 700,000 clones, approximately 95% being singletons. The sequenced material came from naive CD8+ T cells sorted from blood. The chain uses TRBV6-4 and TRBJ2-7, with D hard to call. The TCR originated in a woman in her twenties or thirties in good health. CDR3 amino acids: CASSEGFGYEQYF. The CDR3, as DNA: TGTGCCAGCAGTGAGGGGTTTGGCTACGAGCAGTACTTC.